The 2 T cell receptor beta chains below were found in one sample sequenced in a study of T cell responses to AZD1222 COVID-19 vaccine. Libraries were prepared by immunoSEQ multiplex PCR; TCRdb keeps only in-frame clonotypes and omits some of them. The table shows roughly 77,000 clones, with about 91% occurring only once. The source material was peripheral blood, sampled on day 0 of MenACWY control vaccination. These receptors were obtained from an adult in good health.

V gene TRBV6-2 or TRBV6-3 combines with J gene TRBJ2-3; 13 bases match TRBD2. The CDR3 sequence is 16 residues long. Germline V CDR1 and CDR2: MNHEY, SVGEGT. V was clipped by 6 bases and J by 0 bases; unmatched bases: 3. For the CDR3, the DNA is TGTGCCAGCAGCCAGACTAGCGGGGGGAGCACAGATACGCAGTATTTT. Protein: CASSQTSGGSTDTQYF.

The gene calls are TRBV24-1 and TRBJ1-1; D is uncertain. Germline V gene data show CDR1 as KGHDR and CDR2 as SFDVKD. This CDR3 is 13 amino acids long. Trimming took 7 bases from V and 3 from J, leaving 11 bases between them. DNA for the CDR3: TGTGCCACCAGCCAGGCAACTCACACTGAAGCTTTCTTT. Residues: CATSQATHTEAFF.